This is a list of T cell receptor beta chains from one sample in a study of Tregs in tolerant kidney transplant recipients. Sequencing used immunoSEQ multiplex PCR; TCRdb keeps in-frame clones, though not all of them. This sample has 240,000 or so clones, with around 82% found just once. Sequencing was performed on CD4+ T cells from blood. The receptors stem from a human donor in good health. The CDR3 runs from the conserved cysteine through the conserved F or W. The D gene is left open where the match is weak. Clone size appears in some rows only: once, few, many, or a class for an expanded clone.

size: few
D: -
V: TRBV15
J: TRBJ2-2
length: 14
DNA: TGTGCCACCAGCAGAGCACCACTTCTCGGGGAGCTGTTTTTT
CDR3: CATSRAPLLGELFF

size: -
D: -
V: TRBV29-1
J: TRBJ1-4
length: 14
DNA: TGCAGCGTTGAAGGCCCGGAAGGAGGTGAAAAACTGTTTTTT
CDR3: CSVEGPEGGEKLFF

size: -
D: -
V: TRBV4-1
J: TRBJ1-1
length: 15
DNA: TGCGCCAGCAGCCAAGATCGGGGGGCGAACACTGAAGCTTTCTTT
CDR3: CASSQDRGANTEAFF

size: few
D: -
V: TRBV6-5
J: TRBJ2-3
length: 14
DNA: TGTGCCAGCAGTTACTCAGCAGGGACACTGGGGCAGTATTTT
CDR3: CASSYSAGTLGQYF

size: -
D: TRBD1
V: TRBV27
J: TRBJ2-7
length: 18
DNA: TGTGCCAGCAGTTTCCTCTATTTGGGGACAGGGGAATGGTACGAGCAGTACTTC
CDR3: CASSFLYLGTGEWYEQYF

size: -
D: TRBD2
V: TRBV19
J: TRBJ2-2
length: 16
DNA: TGTGCCAGTAGTAAAAGCGGGGGTCTGAACACCGGGGAGCTGTTTTTT
CDR3: CASSKSGGLNTGELFF

size: -
D: TRBD1
V: TRBV20-1
J: TRBJ2-7
length: 11
DNA: TGCAGTGCAAACAGGGGGCGGGAGCAGTACTTC
CDR3: CSANRGREQYF

size: few
D: -
V: TRBV25-1
J: TRBJ1-2
length: 14
DNA: TGTGCCAGCAGTGACGGAAGGTACTCATGGGGCTACACCTTC
CDR3: CASSDGRYSWGYTF

size: -
D: -
V: TRBV6-4
J: TRBJ1-3
length: 13
DNA: TGTGCCAGCGGGATCAACTCTGGAAACACCATATATTTT
CDR3: CASGINSGNTIYF

size: -
D: -
V: TRBV6-1
J: TRBJ2-1
length: 16
DNA: TGTGCCAGCAGTGAAAACTGGGAGCTGGCCTACAATGAGCAGTTCTTC
CDR3: CASSENWELAYNEQFF

size: once
D: TRBD2
V: TRBV6-5
J: TRBJ2-5
length: 14
DNA: TGTGCCAGCAGGAGGCGGGAGTACCAAGAGACCCAGTACTTC
CDR3: CASRRREYQETQYF

size: -
D: -
V: TRBV19
J: TRBJ1-2
length: 13
DNA: TGTGCCAGTAGTGGGACGAGGAACTATGGCTACACCTTC
CDR3: CASSGTRNYGYTF

size: -
D: TRBD1
V: TRBV29-1
J: TRBJ2-1
length: 15
DNA: TGCAGCGTTGAAAACGGGAACAGGGGGAGTGATGAGCAGTTCTTC
CDR3: CSVENGNRGSDEQFF

size: -
D: -
V: TRBV14
J: TRBJ1-1
length: 14
DNA: TGTGCCAGCAGCCAAGCCAGGCTGAACACTGAAGCTTTCTTT
CDR3: CASSQARLNTEAFF

size: once
D: -
V: TRBV30
J: TRBJ1-1
length: 11
DNA: TGTGCCGCTGAGCGAGGCACTGAAGCTTTCTTT
CDR3: CAAERGTEAFF

size: -
D: -
V: TRBV19
J: TRBJ1-3
length: 14
DNA: TGTGCCAGTACCCCGAGTGAGGGGAGAAACACCATATATTTT
CDR3: CASTPSEGRNTIYF

size: -
D: TRBD2
V: TRBV7-9
J: TRBJ2-7
length: 15
DNA: TGTGCCAGCAGCGCCCTGGGGGGGGAAGCTCACGAGCAGTACTTC
CDR3: CASSALGGEAHEQYF

size: -
D: -
V: TRBV6-5
J: TRBJ2-7
length: 14
DNA: TGTGCCAGCAGGGCGCCGGGATCCGCCTACGAGCAGTACTTC
CDR3: CASRAPGSAYEQYF

size: once
D: -
V: TRBV5-1
J: TRBJ2-5
length: 16
DNA: TGCGCCAGCAGCTTGGTCGGCAGGTCGGTAGGAGAGACCCAGTACTTC
CDR3: CASSLVGRSVGETQYF

size: -
D: -
V: TRBV27
J: TRBJ2-7
length: 13
DNA: TGTGCCAGCAGGGGACCTGGCTGGGGAGAGCAGTACTTC
CDR3: CASRGPGWGEQYF

size: -
D: TRBD1
V: TRBV5-1
J: TRBJ1-2
length: 15
DNA: TGCGCCAGCAGCTTTCGGACAGGGGATGGTATTGGCTACACCTTC
CDR3: CASSFRTGDGIGYTF

size: -
D: -
V: TRBV5-1
J: TRBJ2-3
length: 14
DNA: TGCGCCAGCACTCGTGTACGGGTTACAGATACGCAGTATTTT
CDR3: CASTRVRVTDTQYF

size: -
D: TRBD1
V: TRBV7-2
J: TRBJ1-2
length: 14
DNA: TGTGCCAGCAGCTTAGCAGGACAGGGCTATGGCTACACCTTC
CDR3: CASSLAGQGYGYTF

size: -
D: TRBD1
V: TRBV29-1
J: TRBJ1-5
length: 13
DNA: TGCAGCGTCTTACAGGGGTCAGGGCAGCCCCAGCATTTT
CDR3: CSVLQGSGQPQHF

size: few
D: TRBD1
V: TRBV18
J: TRBJ2-7
length: 15
DNA: TGTGCCAGCTCACCGGGGACAGGGGGCTCCTACGAGCAGTACTTC
CDR3: CASSPGTGGSYEQYF

size: -
D: -
V: TRBV6-6
J: TRBJ2-5
length: 14
DNA: TGTGCCAGCAGGGTATGGGGTGGTCGTGAGACCCAGTACTTC
CDR3: CASRVWGGRETQYF

size: -
D: TRBD2
V: TRBV5-1
J: TRBJ2-3
length: 18
DNA: TGCGCCAGCAGCTTGGCGCCTAGCGGGGGGACGTCACAGAATACGCAGTATTTT
CDR3: CASSLAPSGGTSQNTQYF

size: -
D: -
V: TRBV11-3
J: TRBJ1-1
length: 13
DNA: TGTGCCAGCTCGGGGCAGTTGAACACTGAAGCTTTCTTT
CDR3: CASSGQLNTEAFF

size: once
D: -
V: TRBV29-1
J: TRBJ2-7
length: 12
DNA: TGCAGCGTTGGTGACAACTCCTACGAGCAGTACTTC
CDR3: CSVGDNSYEQYF

size: -
D: TRBD2
V: TRBV19
J: TRBJ2-3
length: 15
DNA: TGTGCCAGTAGTATTGCGGGGGGCGGAGGAGATACGCAGTATTTT
CDR3: CASSIAGGGGDTQYF

size: -
D: -
V: TRBV6-6
J: TRBJ1-5
length: 14
DNA: TGTGCCAGCATCTACGGGGGCGGGGGTCAGCCCCAGCATTTT
CDR3: CASIYGGGGQPQHF

size: -
D: TRBD2
V: TRBV5-1
J: TRBJ2-2
length: 15
DNA: TGCGCCAGCAGCGCCCAACTAGCGGGAGCCGGGGAGCTGTTTTTT
CDR3: CASSAQLAGAGELFF

size: -
D: -
V: TRBV11-2
J: TRBJ2-5
length: 14
DNA: TGTGCCAGCAGCTTAGCCTGGACTCAAGAGACCCAGTACTTC
CDR3: CASSLAWTQETQYF

size: once
D: -
V: TRBV4-1
J: TRBJ2-3
length: 17
DNA: TGCGCCAGCAGCCAAGATCGAGGGCGGGGGCCTACAGATACGCAGTATTTT
CDR3: CASSQDRGRGPTDTQYF

size: -
D: TRBD2
V: TRBV5-4
J: TRBJ2-1
length: 18
DNA: TGTGCCAGCAGCGATCCCACCGGGACTAGCGGAGTTCTCAATGAGCAGTTCTTC
CDR3: CASSDPTGTSGVLNEQFF

size: -
D: -
V: TRBV4-1
J: TRBJ1-3
length: 16
DNA: TGCGCCAGCAGCCAAGTTGGGCGGAGCTCTGGAAACACCATATATTTT
CDR3: CASSQVGRSSGNTIYF

size: -
D: TRBD1
V: TRBV2
J: TRBJ1-4
length: 15
DNA: TGTGCCAGCAGCGACCCCAGGGGGGGATATGAAAAACTGTTTTTT
CDR3: CASSDPRGGYEKLFF

size: once
D: TRBD2
V: TRBV19
J: TRBJ2-3
length: 15
DNA: TGTGCCACCAAGCGGGGGCGGAGTAGCACAGATACGCAGTATTTT
CDR3: CATKRGRSSTDTQYF

size: -
D: TRBD1
V: TRBV18
J: TRBJ1-1
length: 17
DNA: TGTGCCAGCTCACCAGACTCCGGGACAGGGAGGGGAACTGAAGCTTTCTTT
CDR3: CASSPDSGTGRGTEAFF

size: -
D: TRBD1
V: TRBV7-9
J: TRBJ1-2
length: 14
DNA: TGTGCCAGCAGCTTAGACGGACAGGCTAACGGCTACACCTTC
CDR3: CASSLDGQANGYTF

size: -
D: -
V: TRBV11-1
J: TRBJ1-1
length: 15
DNA: TGTGCCAGCAGCTTTTTGAAGACCATGAACACTGAAGCTTTCTTT
CDR3: CASSFLKTMNTEAFF

size: -
D: -
V: TRBV7-3
J: TRBJ2-5
length: 14
DNA: TGTGCCAGCAGCTTAAATGCCCCTGACGAGACCCAGTACTTC
CDR3: CASSLNAPDETQYF

size: -
D: -
V: TRBV7-9
J: TRBJ2-7
length: 11
DNA: TGTGCCATCGAAGATTACTACGAGCAGTACTTC
CDR3: CAIEDYYEQYF

size: -
D: -
V: TRBV11-1
J: TRBJ2-7
length: 14
DNA: TGTGCCAGCAGCACCTCGCACAGGGACTACGAGCAGTACTTC
CDR3: CASSTSHRDYEQYF

size: -
D: TRBD1
V: TRBV2
J: TRBJ2-7
length: 13
DNA: TGTGCCAGCAGTCGCCAGGGGGTTGACGAGCAGTACTTC
CDR3: CASSRQGVDEQYF

size: once
D: -
V: TRBV5-6
J: TRBJ1-1
length: 14
DNA: TGTGCCAGCAGCCCGGGACCTTTGAACACTGAAGCTTTCTTT
CDR3: CASSPGPLNTEAFF

size: -
D: -
V: TRBV5-1
J: TRBJ2-3
length: 15
DNA: TGCGCCAGCAGCTTGGGCGGGACCCACACAGATACGCAGTATTTT
CDR3: CASSLGGTHTDTQYF

size: few
D: -
V: TRBV2
J: TRBJ2-2
length: 15
DNA: TGTGCCAGCAGTGAAGTCGCGGGGTCGGTCGGGGAGCTGTTTTTT
CDR3: CASSEVAGSVGELFF